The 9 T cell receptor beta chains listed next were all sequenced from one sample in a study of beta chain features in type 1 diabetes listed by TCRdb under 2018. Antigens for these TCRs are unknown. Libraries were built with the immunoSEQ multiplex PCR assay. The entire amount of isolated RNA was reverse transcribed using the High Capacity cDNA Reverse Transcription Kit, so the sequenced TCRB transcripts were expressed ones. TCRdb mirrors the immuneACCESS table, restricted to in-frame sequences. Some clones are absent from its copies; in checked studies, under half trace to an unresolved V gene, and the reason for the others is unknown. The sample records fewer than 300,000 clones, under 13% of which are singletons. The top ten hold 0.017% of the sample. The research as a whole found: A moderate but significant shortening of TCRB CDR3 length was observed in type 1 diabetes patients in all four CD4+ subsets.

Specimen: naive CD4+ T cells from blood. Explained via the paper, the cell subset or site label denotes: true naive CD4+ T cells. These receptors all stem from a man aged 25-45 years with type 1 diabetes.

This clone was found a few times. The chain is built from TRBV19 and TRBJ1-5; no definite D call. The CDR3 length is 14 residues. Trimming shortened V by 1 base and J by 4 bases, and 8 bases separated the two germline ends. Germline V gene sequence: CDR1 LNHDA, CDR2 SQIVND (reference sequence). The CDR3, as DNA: TGTGCCAGTAGTATAGTGGCAGGAAATCAGCCCCAGCATTTT. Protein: CASSIVAGNQPQHF.

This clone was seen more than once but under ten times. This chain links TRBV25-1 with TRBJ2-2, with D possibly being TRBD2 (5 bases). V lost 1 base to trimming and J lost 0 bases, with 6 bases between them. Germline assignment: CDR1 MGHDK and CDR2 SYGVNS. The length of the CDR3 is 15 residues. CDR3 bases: TGTGCCAGCAGTGAATGGGGAGCGAACACCGGGGAGCTGTTTTTT. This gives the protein CASSEWGANTGELFF.

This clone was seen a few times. Here the CDR3 reads CASSISGTVPYEQYF. CDR3 in DNA: TGTGCCAGCAGCATCTCCGGGACAGTGCCATACGAGCAGTACTTC. This sequence joins TRBV6-5 and TRBJ2-7, with 7 positions matching TRBD1. The germline V gene encodes CDR1 MNHEY and CDR2 SVGAGI. The CDR3 consists of 15 residues. V shed 6 bases, J shed 4 bases, and the junction held 12 bases outside the gene matches.

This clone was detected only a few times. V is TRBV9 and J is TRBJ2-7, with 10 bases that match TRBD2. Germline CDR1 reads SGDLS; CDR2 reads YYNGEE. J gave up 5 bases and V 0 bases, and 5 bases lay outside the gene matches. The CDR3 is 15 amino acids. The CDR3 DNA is TGTGCCAGCAGCGTAGGCCTAGCGGGGGTCGACGAGCAGTACTTC. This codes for CASSVGLAGVDEQYF.

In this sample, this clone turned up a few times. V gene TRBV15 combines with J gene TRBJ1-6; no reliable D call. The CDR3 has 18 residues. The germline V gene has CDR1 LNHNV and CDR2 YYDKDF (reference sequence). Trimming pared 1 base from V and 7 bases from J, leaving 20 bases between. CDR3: CATSRVSPGWQPNSPLHF. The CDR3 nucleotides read TGTGCCACCAGCAGAGTTTCCCCGGGGTGGCAGCCCAATTCACCCCTCCACTTT.

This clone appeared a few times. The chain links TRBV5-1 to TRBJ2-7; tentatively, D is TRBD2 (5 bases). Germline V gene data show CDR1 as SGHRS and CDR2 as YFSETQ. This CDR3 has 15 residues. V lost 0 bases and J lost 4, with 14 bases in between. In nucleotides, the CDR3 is TGCGCCAGCAGCTTGGGGGGTGCCCCGGGGTACGAGCAGTACTTC. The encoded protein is CASSLGGAPGYEQYF.

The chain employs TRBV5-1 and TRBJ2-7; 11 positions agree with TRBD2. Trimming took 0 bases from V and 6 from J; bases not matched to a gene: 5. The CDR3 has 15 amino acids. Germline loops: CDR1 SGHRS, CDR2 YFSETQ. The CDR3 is CASSLGLAGQSEQYF. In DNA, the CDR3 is TGCGCCAGCAGCTTGGGACTAGCGGGGCAAAGCGAGCAGTACTTC.

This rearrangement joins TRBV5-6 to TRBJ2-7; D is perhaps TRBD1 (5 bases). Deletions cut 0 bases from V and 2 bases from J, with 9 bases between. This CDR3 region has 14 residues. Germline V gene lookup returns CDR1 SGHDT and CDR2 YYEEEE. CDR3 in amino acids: CASSLVQDTYEQYF. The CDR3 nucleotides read TGTGCCAGCAGCTTGGTTCAGGACACCTACGAGCAGTACTTC.

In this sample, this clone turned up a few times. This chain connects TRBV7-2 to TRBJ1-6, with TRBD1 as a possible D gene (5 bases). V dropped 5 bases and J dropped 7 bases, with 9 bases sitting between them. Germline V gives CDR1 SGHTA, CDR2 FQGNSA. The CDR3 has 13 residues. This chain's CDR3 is CASSQEGNSPLHF. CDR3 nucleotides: TGTGCCAGCAGCCAGGAGGGGAATTCACCCCTCCACTTT.